The 8 T cell receptor beta chains below all came from one sample that was sequenced in a study of T cell responses to AZD1222 COVID-19 vaccine. TCRdb keeps only in-frame clones here, not all; method: immunoSEQ multiplex PCR. In the table there are roughly 130,000 clones, 88% of which are singletons. Specimen: peripheral blood, collected on day 0 of MenACWY control vaccination. The origin of the receptors is an adult in good health.

V is TRBV2 and J is TRBJ2-3, with D perhaps assigned TRBD1 or TRBD2 (5 bases each). This CDR3 has 13 amino acids. Deletions cut 7 bases from V and 6 bases from J, with 14 bases between. Germline values: CDR1 SNHLY, CDR2 FYNNEI. The CDR3, as DNA: TGTGCCAGCATCAGGGACCCCCTGGATACGCAGTATTTT. It encodes CASIRDPLDTQYF. Full variable domain (missing parts from reference TRBV2 and TRBJ2-3): EPEVTQTPSHQVTQMGQEVILRCVPISNHLYFYWYRQILGQKVEFLVSFYNNEISEKSEIFDDQFSVERPDGSNFTLKIRSTKLEDSAMYFCASIRDPLDTQYFGPGTRLTVL.

V usage is TRBV7-2 and J usage is TRBJ2-3; tentatively, D is TRBD1 (5 bases). V lost 1 base to trimming and J lost 3 bases, with 5 bases between them. From germline, CDR1 is SGHTA and CDR2 FQGNSA. The CDR3 runs to 13 residues. CDR3 DNA: TGTGCCAGCAGCTTAGGGACAACAGATACGCAGTATTTT. Protein sequence: CASSLGTTDTQYF.

The chain has TRBV7-6 and TRBJ2-7; D call uncertain. The V end was cut by 1 base, the J end by 0 bases, with 4 bases between. CDR3 length: 13 amino acids. Germline V gives CDR1 SGHVS, CDR2 FNYEAQ. The chain's CDR3 is CASSLGVSYEQYF. CDR3 coding DNA: TGTGCCAGCAGCTTAGGGGTCTCCTACGAGCAGTACTTC.

This chain uses TRBV28 with TRBJ1-3; D gene ambiguous. Trimming left V 3 bases short and J 4 bases short, with 10 bases between. The CDR3 covers 14 residues. Per germline, CDR1 MDHEN and CDR2 SYDVKM. The CDR3: CASSFRGAGNTIYF. CDR3 nucleotide sequence: TGTGCCAGCAGTTTCCGGGGAGCGGGAAACACCATATATTTT.

This clone was seen once. This chain links TRBV11-1 with TRBJ2-2; TRBD2 matches 8 bases. The junction had 6 bases not matched to a gene; V was cut back by 4 bases and J by 5 bases. The CDR3 totals 15 residues. CDR1 and CDR2 (germline): SGHAT, FQDESV (reference sequence). The CDR3: CASSSAGVRTGELFF. The CDR3 nucleotides are TGTGCCAGCAGCTCAGCGGGAGTGAGGACCGGGGAGCTGTTTTTT.

The chain uses TRBV27 and TRBJ2-3; D not resolved. The CDR3 consists of 12 residues. V was shortened by 6 bases and J by 8 bases, with 12 bases between the two germline ends. Germline V lookup: CDR1 MNHEY, CDR2 SMNVEV (reference sequence). CDR3 bases: TGTGCCAGCAGATCTGGCTTGAGTACGCAGTATTTT. It codes for CASRSGLSTQYF.

The V and J genes are TRBV3-1 (or the pseudogene TRBV3-2) and TRBJ2-7; no definite D call. Germline V gives CDR1 LGHDT, CDR2 YNNKEL (reference sequence). V lost 1 base to trimming and J lost 2 bases, with 9 bases between them. CDR3 length: 14 residues. CDR3 in amino acids: CASSQGSLAYEQYF. The CDR3 DNA sequence: TGTGCCAGCAGCCAAGGTAGTTTGGCCTACGAGCAGTACTTC.

This chain uses TRBV15 with TRBJ1-3; D ambiguous. V dropped 5 bases and J dropped 4 bases, with 15 bases sitting between them. There are 15 residues in the CDR3. Germline V gives CDR1 LNHNV, CDR2 YYDKDF (reference sequence). The CDR3 loop reads CATSVRKVRGNTIYF. The DNA of the CDR3 is TGTGCCACCAGCGTTCGAAAAGTCCGAGGAAACACCATATATTTT. Full variable domain (outside the CDR3, taken from reference TRBV15 and TRBJ1-3): DAMVIQNPRYQVTQFGKPVTLSCSQTLNHNVMYWYQQKSSQAPKLLFHYYDKDFNNEADTPDNFQSRRPNTSFCFLDIRSPGLGDTAMYLCATSVRKVRGNTIYFGEGSWLTVV.